This TCR beta chain was captured in a study of T cell responses to AZD1222 COVID-19 vaccine. In the study overall: Second-dose schedules of about 4 or about 12 weeks were combined. Regarding the study as a whole: CD4 TCRs linked to vaccination spanned spike, dominating at 160-218 and 743-854. Donors, mostly white British, included more females; clonal diversity was possibly underestimated. Unmutated variant regions are reportedly the target of nearly half of TCRs that are spike-specific.

As to this clone: Antigen unknown.

Here immunoSEQ multiplex PCR was the method, and the copy in TCRdb shows in-frame clones only, minus some. This repertoire shows roughly 140,000 clones, roughly 91% found once; its top ten account for under 2%. The CDR3 runs to 15 residues. CDR1 and CDR2 (germline): SGHNT, YENEEA. V was trimmed by 1 base and J by 2 bases, leaving 11 bases between them. This chain links TRBV11-3 with TRBJ2-5; D possibly corresponds to TRBD2 (7 bases). The specimen was peripheral blood, collected on day 0 of AZD1222 vaccination. The receptor was derived from an adult in good health. CDR3 sequence (DNA): TGTGCCAGCAGCTTAGGGCGGGGGCCTCAAGAGACCCAGTACTTC. As protein: CASSLGRGPQETQYF.